This T cell receptor (beta chain) emerged from a study of blood T cell repertoires in COVID-19. Clinical history as reported by participants underpinned cohort assignment. Exposed participants encountered a COVID-19 case during the 2 weeks preceding study entry. Libraries were prepared by immunoSEQ multiplex PCR; TCRdb keeps only in-frame clonotypes and omits some of them. Counted here are under 450,000 clones, roughly 90% occurring once; the ten biggest clones make up 0.86%. The ends were cut back, 2 bases at V and 4 bases at J, with 12 bases in the middle. CDR1 is MNHEY and CDR2 is SVGAGI in the germline V gene. The CDR3 has 15 residues.

V gene TRBV6-5 combines with J gene TRBJ1-5; a possible D gene is TRBD1 (5 bases). This sequence was found in a woman between 40 and 50 years old who had been exposed to COVID-19. The sample taken for sequencing was PBMCs or T cells enriched from blood (not recorded which). CDR3 in amino acids: CASSYGGGANQPQHF. CDR3 coding DNA: TGTGCCAGCAGTTACGGGGGAGGGGCAAATCAGCCCCAGCATTTT.